The 29 T cell receptor beta chains in this list originate from one sample, sequenced in a study of T cell repertoires in Merkel cell carcinoma. Sequencing used immunoSEQ multiplex PCR; TCRdb keeps in-frame clones, though not all of them. The repertoire has 12,000 to 15,000 clones, under 85% of them found once; the top ten carry about a sixth. Sample: tumor tissue. These receptors all come from an adult with Merkel cell carcinoma.

This chain connects TRBV10-3 to TRBJ1-4; 9 bases line up with TRBD1. Germline V CDR1 and CDR2: ENHRY, SYGVKD. The CDR3 contains 13 residues. With V trimmed by 11 bases and J by 8 bases, 9 bases remained unmatched. The CDR3 coding sequence is TGTGCCTCGCACCCCGGGACAGGGGAAAAACTGTTTTTT. Translation: CASHPGTGEKLFF.

The chain carries TRBV9 and TRBJ2-1; no definite D call. Germline CDR1 and CDR2: SGDLS and YYNGEE. V shed 4 bases and J shed 7 bases, with 15 bases lying between them. The CDR3 runs to 14 residues. CDR3 region: CASSTSNPPNEQFF. CDR3 nucleotide sequence: TGTGCCAGCAGCACCTCAAACCCTCCGAATGAGCAGTTCTTC. Full variable domain (outside the CDR3, taken from reference TRBV9 and TRBJ2-1): DSGVTQTPKHLITATGQRVTLRCSPRSGDLSVYWYQQSLDQGLQFLIQYYNGEERAKGNILERFSAQQFPDLHSELNLSSLELGDSALYFCASSTSNPPNEQFFGPGTRLTVL.

The table lists this clone with a count of one. The chain uses TRBV11-1 and TRBJ2-1; a possible D gene is TRBD1 (5 bases). The CDR3 is 14 residues long. Looked up from germline, CDR1 is SGHAT and CDR2 is FQDESV (reference sequence). Deletions cut 6 bases from V and 5 bases from J, with 14 bases between. The CDR3 loop reads CASRSHTGNNEQFF. The CDR3 nucleotides are TGTGCCAGCAGATCTCATACAGGTAACAATGAGCAGTTCTTC. Looking up the rest from reference TRBV11-1 and TRBJ2-1 gives the full variable domain: EAEVAQSPRYKITEKSQAVAFWCDPISGHATLYWYRQILGQGPELLVQFQDESVVDDSQLPKDRFSAERLKGVDSTLKIQPAELGDSAMYLCASRSHTGNNEQFFGPGTRLTVL.

V gene TRBV5-6 combines with J gene TRBJ2-7, with D unclear. The CDR3 consists of 14 residues. The germline gives CDR1 SGHDT, CDR2 YYEEEE. The V end lost 4 bases, the J end lost 0 bases, and 11 bases lay between the germline ends. The CDR3: CASSDPFSSYEQYF. In DNA, the CDR3 is TGTGCCAGCAGCGACCCGTTTAGCTCCTACGAGCAGTACTTC.

The chain couples TRBV30 to TRBJ1-4; D call uncertain. The germline CDR1 and CDR2 sequences are GTSNPN and SVGIG (reference sequence). The CDR3 runs 14 residues. V was clipped by 2 bases and J by 4 bases, with 11 bases between them. The CDR3 here is CAWSLGFFNEKLFF. CDR3 coding DNA: TGTGCCTGGAGTCTTGGGTTCTTTAATGAAAAACTGTTTTTT. Combining the CDR3 with reference TRBV30 and TRBJ1-4 gives the whole variable domain SQTIHQWPATLVQPVGSPLSLECTVEGTSNPNLYWYRQAAGRGLQLLFYSVGIGQISSEVPQNLSASRPQDRQFILSSKKLLLSDSGFYLCAWSLGFFNEKLFFGSGTQLSVL.

This clone has only one observation. The chain couples TRBV30 to TRBJ1-2; 9 bases line up with TRBD1. The junction had 18 bases not matched to a gene; V was cut back by 3 bases and J by 4 bases. CDR1 and CDR2 from the germline V gene are GTSNPN and SVGIG (reference sequence). The CDR3 is made up of 18 amino acids. The CDR3 nucleotides are TGTGCCTGGAGAAGGTTGGGACAGGGACCCCCCCCACTCTATGGCTACACCTTC. It yields the protein CAWRRLGQGPPPLYGYTF.

The chain recombines TRBV2 with TRBJ1-1, with D hard to call. The CDR3 consists of 13 residues. V lost 6 bases to trimming and J lost 1 base, with 9 bases between them. The germline gives CDR1 SNHLY, CDR2 FYNNEI. This CDR3 reads CASSISPNTEAFF. The CDR3 nucleotides are TGTGCCAGCAGCATAAGTCCGAACACTGAAGCTTTCTTT.

In this sample, this clone turned up a few times. The chain is built from TRBV10-3 and TRBJ1-4; the D gene is possibly TRBD1 (5 bases). Trimming took off 6 bases at V and 0 bases at J, with 11 bases between the two ends. Germline CDR1 is ENHRY and CDR2 is SYGVKD. This CDR3 has 15 residues. CDR3: CAIRNPGTTNEKLFF. The CDR3 region has the DNA TGTGCCATCAGAAACCCAGGGACAACTAATGAAAAACTGTTTTTT.

Here the CDR3 reads CASSHRDTGELFF. CDR3 in DNA: TGTGCCAGCAGCCACAGGGACACCGGGGAGCTGTTTTTT. V is TRBV4-2 and J is TRBJ2-2; tentatively, D is TRBD1 (5 bases). V was pared by 3 bases and J by 3 bases, with 5 bases between. The germline V gene encodes CDR1 LGHNA and CDR2 YNFKEQ. This CDR3 comprises 13 residues.

The chain links TRBV15 to TRBJ1-3, with 7 bases lining up with TRBD1. Germline values: CDR1 LNHNV, CDR2 YYDKDF (reference sequence). V was pared by 1 base and J by 8 bases, with 11 bases of the junction left unmatched. CDR3 size: 16 residues. CDR3 amino acids: CATSRGLTGTLDTIYF. The CDR3 nucleotides read TGTGCCACCAGCAGAGGCCTGACAGGGACTTTAGACACCATATATTTT.

This sequence joins TRBV7-6 and TRBJ1-4; D uncertain. Germline V gene data show CDR1 as SGHVS and CDR2 as FNYEAQ. V lost 5 bases to trimming and J lost 1 base, with 11 bases between them. CDR3 size: 15 residues. Here the CDR3 DNA reads TGTGCCAGCAGCCCGAAACATGGAACTAATGAAAAACTGTTTTTT. It translates to CASSPKHGTNEKLFF. The complete variable domain, with remaining parts taken from reference TRBV7-6 and TRBJ1-4, reads GAGVSQSPRYKVTKRGQDVALRCDPISGHVSLYWYRQALGQGPEFLTYFNYEAQQDKSGLPNDRFSAERPEGSISTLTIQRTEQRDSAMYRCASSPKHGTNEKLFFGSGTQLSVL.

The gene calls are TRBV20-1 and TRBJ2-1; D is perhaps TRBD1 or TRBD2 (8 bases each). The CDR3 spans 19 residues. V lost 3 bases, J lost 4 bases, and 28 bases lay in between. CDR1 is DFQATT, CDR2 SNEGSKA, per germline (reference sequence). The CDR3 coding sequence is TGCAGTGCTAGTGCGGGAGGAGGGGTAGGGACAGGCCAGTACAATGAGCAGTTCTTC. Protein: CSASAGGGVGTGQYNEQFF.

V and J are TRBV5-5 and TRBJ1-6; D perhaps matches TRBD1 (5 bases). Germline V gives CDR1 SGHKS, CDR2 YYEKEE (reference sequence). The V gene lost 0 bases and the J gene lost 8 bases, with 12 bases spanning the gap. The CDR3 is 15 amino acids. CDR3 sequence (DNA): TGTGCCAGCAGCTTGGAAGGGGTTCTTGATTCACCCCTCCACTTT. Its protein is CASSLEGVLDSPLHF.

The V call is TRBV6-2 or TRBV6-3, the J call TRBJ1-1; a weak D match, TRBD1 (5 bases). The CDR3 is 16 residues long. From germline, CDR1 is MNHEY and CDR2 SVGEGT. Trimming left V 0 bases short and J 0 bases short, with 11 bases between. The CDR3 loop is CASSYSRGGLNTEAFF. As DNA, the CDR3 is TGTGCCAGCAGTTACTCAAGGGGAGGCCTGAACACTGAAGCTTTCTTT.

This rearrangement joins TRBV5-4 to TRBJ1-3; unclear D gene. The CDR3 totals 14 residues. The V end lost 0 bases, the J end lost 0 bases, and 4 bases lay between the germline ends. CDR1 is SGHNT, CDR2 YYREEE, per germline (reference sequence). CDR3 region: CASSLDFSGNTIYF. In nucleotides, the CDR3 is TGTGCCAGCAGCTTGGACTTCTCTGGAAACACCATATATTTT. The entire variable domain, with the rest obtained from reference TRBV5-4 and TRBJ1-3, is as follows: ETGVTQSPTHLIKTRGQQVTLRCSSQSGHNTVSWYQQALGQGPQFIFQYYREEENGRGNFPPRFSGLQFPNYSSELNVNALELDDSALYLCASSLDFSGNTIYFGEGSWLTVV.

V usage is TRBV2 and J usage is TRBJ1-1; D remains unclear. Germline-derived CDR1 and CDR2 are SNHLY and FYNNEI. V was pared by 10 bases and J by 0 bases, with 6 bases between. The CDR3 is 11 residues long. CDR3 loop: CATILNTEAFF. As DNA, the CDR3 is TGTGCCACCATCCTGAACACTGAAGCTTTCTTT.

V gene TRBV7-9 combines with J gene TRBJ2-5; 12 bases fit TRBD2. The junction had 3 bases not matched to a gene; V was cut back by 4 bases and J by 3 bases. The CDR3 has 15 amino acids. CDR1 is SEHNR and CDR2 is FQNEAQ in the germline V gene (reference sequence). The DNA of the CDR3 is TGTGCCAGCAGCTCCCCTAGCGGGGGGGAAGAGACCCAGTACTTC. The encoded protein is CASSSPSGGEETQYF.

The genes are TRBV27 and TRBJ2-7, with TRBD2 as a possible D gene (5 bases). CDR1 and CDR2 (germline): MNHEY, SMNVEV (reference sequence). CDR3 length: 13 residues. Trimming took off 5 bases at V and 1 base at J, with 9 bases between the two ends. The DNA of the CDR3 is TGTGCCAGCAGTCTCCAGCGGTCCTACGAGCAGTACTTC. It is translated as CASSLQRSYEQYF.

This clone was observed a handful of times. The chain uses TRBV4-2 and TRBJ2-3; D is unclear. V was clipped by 1 base and J by 4 bases, with 15 bases between them. This CDR3 comprises 16 residues. CDR1 and CDR2 (germline): LGHNA, YNFKEQ. The CDR3, as DNA: TGTGCCAGCAGCCAAGGAACCCAGAGTGGTTCAGATACGCAGTATTTT. Translation: CASSQGTQSGSDTQYF.

This CDR3 is CASSRKAPMGETQYF. The DNA of the CDR3 is TGTGCCAGCAGCAGAAAAGCCCCCATGGGGGAGACCCAGTACTTC. The chain carries TRBV6-5 and TRBJ2-5, with unresolved D. The ends were cut back, 6 bases at V and 5 bases at J, with 19 bases in the middle. CDR3 length: 15 amino acids. The V gene's germline CDR1 is MNHEY and CDR2 SVGAGI.

V and J are TRBV18 and TRBJ2-3, with D perhaps TRBD2 (5 bases). From germline, CDR1 is KGHSH and CDR2 LQKENI. Between the trimmed V and J ends, which lost 2 bases and 0 bases, there was a span of 9 bases. There are 15 residues in the CDR3. In DNA form, the CDR3 reads TGTGCCAGCTCACCAGACTACCTCAGCACAGATACGCAGTATTTT. Translated: CASSPDYLSTDTQYF.

The chain has TRBV21-1 and TRBJ1-2; the table's D call, TRBD1, was not checked against the DNA. TRBV21-1 is a documented pseudogene. This CDR3 has 11 residues. CDR3 bases: TGTGCCAGCAGCAACCAGTGGGGCTACACCTTC. It translates to CASSNQWGYTF.

The chain combines TRBV12-5 with TRBJ2-1; D remains ambiguous. Germline CDR1 and CDR2: LGHNT and FRNRAP. The CDR3 sequence is 13 residues long. The V and J ends lost 4 bases and 3 bases respectively, with 7 bases between them. In DNA form, the CDR3 reads TGTGCTAGTGGTTCGGACCTCTACAATGAGCAGTTCTTC. Protein sequence: CASGSDLYNEQFF.

This sequence joins TRBV6-4 and TRBJ2-7; D remains ambiguous. CDR1 and CDR2 (germline): MRHNA, SNTAGT. This CDR3 has 14 residues. The V and J ends lost 4 bases and 0 bases respectively, with 10 bases between them. The CDR3 nucleotides read TGTGCCAGCAGTGGCCGGATGAGCTCCTACGAGCAGTACTTC. It specifies CASSGRMSSYEQYF.

This clone was seen just once. The chain carries TRBV4-3 and TRBJ1-2; TRBD1 matches at 10 bases. J lost 2 bases, V lost 5 bases, and 8 bases had no gene match. The CDR3 is 16 residues long. Per germline, CDR1 LGHNA and CDR2 YSLEER. DNA for the CDR3: TGCGCCAGCAGCTTTTCCGGGACAGGGGAAAACTATGGCTACACCTTC. Its protein product is CASSFSGTGENYGYTF.

The V gene is TRBV4-3, the J gene TRBJ1-5; D uncertain. There are 13 residues in the CDR3. CDR1 is LGHNA, CDR2 YSLEER, per germline. V was trimmed by 5 bases and J by 6 bases, leaving 11 bases between them. DNA for the CDR3: TGCGCCAGCAGCGAGCGGTTAAGTCAGCCCCAGCATTTT. Its protein is CASSERLSQPQHF.

This sequence joins TRBV7-2 and TRBJ2-2; TRBD2 matches at 8 bases. CDR3 length equals 13 residues. Trimming removed 5 bases from V and 6 bases from J; junction bases left unmatched: 2. From germline, CDR1 is SGHTA and CDR2 FQGNSA. In nucleotides, the CDR3 is TGTGCCAGCAGCCCGGGACTAGCCGGGGAGCTGTTTTTT. Encoded protein: CASSPGLAGELFF.

The chain recombines TRBV30 with TRBJ1-6; the match to TRBD1 covers 12 bases. The germline CDR1 and CDR2 sequences are GTSNPN and SVGIG (reference sequence). V shed 3 bases and J 0 bases; nucleotides not matched to a gene: 6. CDR3 size: 18 residues. CDR3 loop: CAWRMGQGAGSYNSPLHF. The CDR3 DNA reads as TGTGCCTGGAGGATGGGACAGGGGGCTGGCTCCTATAATTCACCCCTCCACTTT. Filled out from reference TRBV30 and TRBJ1-6, the complete variable domain reads SQTIHQWPATLVQPVGSPLSLECTVEGTSNPNLYWYRQAAGRGLQLLFYSVGIGQISSEVPQNLSASRPQDRQFILSSKKLLLSDSGFYLCAWRMGQGAGSYNSPLHFGNGTRLTVT.

The chain recombines TRBV30 with TRBJ2-3, with D perhaps assigned TRBD1 or TRBD2 (6 bases each). The CDR3 consists of 14 residues. V was cut by 7 bases and J by 3 bases, with 17 bases left in between. Germline CDR1 reads GTSNPN; CDR2 reads SVGIG (reference sequence). The CDR3 sequence: CAFGRGGRTDTQYF. CDR3 bases: TGTGCCTTCGGGAGAGGGGGGAGAACAGATACGCAGTATTTT.